This is a list of T cell receptor beta chains from one sample in a study of T cell responses to AZD1222 COVID-19 vaccine. Repertoires were generated with immunoSEQ multiplex PCR, while TCRdb's copy carries only in-frame clones and drops some. Here the sample spans 100,000 to 150,000 clones, approximately 85% being singletons. This specimen was peripheral blood, taken 28 days after the second dose of the MenACWY control vaccine. The receptors come from an adult who received the MenACWY meningococcal vaccine as a control. CDR3s leave out the opening cysteine and the closing phenylalanine or tryptophan.

v_call: TRBV12-3/TRBV12-4; cdr3_aa: ASRYRGTGELF
v_call: TRBV19; cdr3_aa: ASRRTSQGSPLH
v_call: TRBV6-2/TRBV6-3; cdr3_aa: ASSPRVSGYT
v_call: TRBV29-1; cdr3_aa: SVDLGRGAFTEAF
v_call: TRBV7-2; cdr3_aa: ASSLGLEKTQY
v_call: TRBV7-2; cdr3_aa: ASSLGWRGEKLF
v_call: TRBV5-1; cdr3_aa: ASSSSTGRSYEQY
v_call: TRBV3-1/TRBV3-2; cdr3_aa: ASSQAQGPDTQY
v_call: TRBV5-6; cdr3_aa: ASSQVDRTTNEKLF
v_call: TRBV28; cdr3_aa: ASSVQGTNTGELF
v_call: TRBV4-3; cdr3_aa: ASSQEPTSVPGELF
v_call: TRBV28; cdr3_aa: ASSFTGASNQPQH
v_call: TRBV5-1; cdr3_aa: ASSLGRGQYGYT
v_call: TRBV6-5; cdr3_aa: ASSYGRNQPQH
v_call: TRBV6-4; cdr3_aa: ASRDPGYGYT
v_call: TRBV10-3; cdr3_aa: ATRDGNSNQPQH
v_call: TRBV19; cdr3_aa: ASSIGVGQAYNEQF
v_call: TRBV3-1/TRBV3-2; cdr3_aa: ASSGDFQITQY
v_call: TRBV5-5; cdr3_aa: ASAGVPGAALDEQY
v_call: TRBV12-5; cdr3_aa: ASGLVPDGKSSYNEQF
v_call: TRBV4-2; cdr3_aa: ASSQDLRQGYNEQF
v_call: TRBV6-5; cdr3_aa: ASSKGQGYQPQH
v_call: TRBV28; cdr3_aa: ASTASGVANTGELF
v_call: TRBV6-5; cdr3_aa: ASSWTVSGNTIY
v_call: TRBV19; cdr3_aa: ASSYTVGEQF
v_call: TRBV18; cdr3_aa: ASSPFYRADTQY
v_call: TRBV10-3; cdr3_aa: AISGRGTSATYEQY
v_call: TRBV5-1; cdr3_aa: ASSPRAHEQY
v_call: TRBV6-5; cdr3_aa: AGQEGGNSPLH
v_call: TRBV20-1; cdr3_aa: SAASGTRTF
v_call: TRBV9; cdr3_aa: ASSVADYGVYGYT
v_call: TRBV30; cdr3_aa: AWSRDYTDTQY
v_call: TRBV4-2; cdr3_aa: ASSRDSTNSGNTIY
v_call: TRBV5-4; cdr3_aa: ASSLVGVGYT
v_call: TRBV7-2; cdr3_aa: ASSWGQGRQPQH
v_call: TRBV19; cdr3_aa: ASRPGQKNTEAF
v_call: TRBV11-3; cdr3_aa: ASSPRTSSGNTIY
v_call: TRBV9; cdr3_aa: ASSVGAGMEKLF
v_call: TRBV19; cdr3_aa: ASSIAGGADSPLH
v_call: TRBV18; cdr3_aa: ASSLLQENLYGYT
v_call: TRBV19; cdr3_aa: ASSIYYPTDTQY
v_call: TRBV4-1; cdr3_aa: ASSQGTGGKKAF
v_call: TRBV21-1; cdr3_aa: ASSKKTDMGGGSSYEQY
v_call: TRBV15; cdr3_aa: ATSREVRNTIY
v_call: TRBV5-1; cdr3_aa: ASSRLRAGEHGYT
v_call: TRBV2; cdr3_aa: ASSNPGGVTGELF
v_call: TRBV10-3; cdr3_aa: ASGRDSIVPSGYT
v_call: TRBV7-2; cdr3_aa: ASSLGQVEYNEQF
v_call: TRBV2; cdr3_aa: ASGWTSGGEQY
v_call: TRBV6-5; cdr3_aa: ASSRDREGPQPQH
v_call: TRBV6-5; cdr3_aa: ASSLTGGYTEAF
v_call: TRBV5-1; cdr3_aa: ASSPVLAGQETQY
v_call: TRBV27; cdr3_aa: ASRPTGGRQNEQY
v_call: TRBV9; cdr3_aa: ASSVGPADIDEQF
v_call: TRBV14; cdr3_aa: ASSPRQGARSYEQY
v_call: TRBV2; cdr3_aa: ASARFSGRAGAYNEQF
v_call: TRBV5-1; cdr3_aa: ASRQTRNGGEQF
v_call: TRBV11-1; cdr3_aa: ASSLIEGVSNEQF
v_call: TRBV5-4; cdr3_aa: ASSLGATNEKLF